This T cell receptor beta chain was profiled in a study of T cell responses to AZD1222 COVID-19 vaccine. Study-wide results and caveats: Only a handful of AZD1222 recipients tested seropositive at baseline.

V dropped 0 bases and J dropped 4; count of bases not matched to a gene: 13. Germline lookup yields CDR1 LGHNA and CDR2 YSLEER. CDR3 length: 18 residues. About this clone itself: Its antigen is not identified.

Profiling relied on immunoSEQ multiplex PCR, and the TCRdb table lists in-frame clones only, not all of them. This sample's table has about 140,000 clones. The V gene is TRBV4-3, the J gene TRBJ2-7; the match to TRBD2 covers 9 bases. The clonotype originates from an adult in good health. The sample was peripheral blood. The CDR3 loop reads CASSQDRGAGGTPYEQYF. The CDR3 region has the DNA TGCGCCAGCAGCCAAGATCGGGGAGCGGGGGGAACGCCATACGAGCAGTACTTC.